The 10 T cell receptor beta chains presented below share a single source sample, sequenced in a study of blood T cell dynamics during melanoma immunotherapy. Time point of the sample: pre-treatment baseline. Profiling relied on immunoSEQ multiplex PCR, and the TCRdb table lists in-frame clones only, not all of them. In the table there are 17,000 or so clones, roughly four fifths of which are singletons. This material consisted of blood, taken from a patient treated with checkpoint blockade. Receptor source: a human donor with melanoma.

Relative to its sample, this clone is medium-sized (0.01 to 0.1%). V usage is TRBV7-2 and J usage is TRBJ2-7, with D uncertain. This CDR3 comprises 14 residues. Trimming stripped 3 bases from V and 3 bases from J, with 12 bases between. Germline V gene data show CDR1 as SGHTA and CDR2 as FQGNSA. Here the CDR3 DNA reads TGTGCCAGCAGCTTCTTCTTAGGGCGCTACGAGCAGTACTTC. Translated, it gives CASSFFLGRYEQYF.

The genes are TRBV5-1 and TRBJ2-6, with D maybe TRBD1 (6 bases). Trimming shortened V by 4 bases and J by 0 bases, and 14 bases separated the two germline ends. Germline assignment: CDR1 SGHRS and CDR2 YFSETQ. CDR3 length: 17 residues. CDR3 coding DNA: TGCGCCAGCAGCCGAGGGGACATCTACTCTGGGGCCAACGTCCTGACTTTC. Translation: CASSRGDIYSGANVLTF. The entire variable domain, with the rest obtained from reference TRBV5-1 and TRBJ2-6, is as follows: KAGVTQTPRYLIKTRGQQVTLSCSPISGHRSVSWYQQTPGQGLQFLFEYFSETQRNKGNFPGRFSGRQFSNSRSEMNVSTLELGDSALYLCASSRGDIYSGANVLTFGAGSRLTVL.

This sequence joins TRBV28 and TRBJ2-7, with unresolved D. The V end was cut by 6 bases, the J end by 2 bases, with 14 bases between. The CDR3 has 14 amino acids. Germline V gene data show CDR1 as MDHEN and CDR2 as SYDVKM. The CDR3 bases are TGTGCCAGCAGGAACCCCGACTCACCCTACGAGCAGTACTTC. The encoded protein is CASRNPDSPYEQYF.

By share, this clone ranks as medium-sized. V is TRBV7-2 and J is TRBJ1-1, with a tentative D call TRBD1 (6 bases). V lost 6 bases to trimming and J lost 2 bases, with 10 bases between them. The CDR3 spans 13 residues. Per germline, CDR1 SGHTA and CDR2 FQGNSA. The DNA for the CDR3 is TGTGCCAGCAGATCACAGGGAAACACTGAAGCTTTCTTT. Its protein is CASRSQGNTEAFF.

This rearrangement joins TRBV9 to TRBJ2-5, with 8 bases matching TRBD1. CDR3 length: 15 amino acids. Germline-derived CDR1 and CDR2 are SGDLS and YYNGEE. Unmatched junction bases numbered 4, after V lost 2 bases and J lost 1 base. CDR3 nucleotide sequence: TGTGCCAGCAGCGTCACGGGACAGGTCCAAGAGACCCAGTACTTC. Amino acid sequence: CASSVTGQVQETQYF. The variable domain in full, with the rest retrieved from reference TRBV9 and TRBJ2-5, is DSGVTQTPKHLITATGQRVTLRCSPRSGDLSVYWYQQSLDQGLQFLIQYYNGEERAKGNILERFSAQQFPDLHSELNLSSLELGDSALYFCASSVTGQVQETQYFGPGTRLLVL.

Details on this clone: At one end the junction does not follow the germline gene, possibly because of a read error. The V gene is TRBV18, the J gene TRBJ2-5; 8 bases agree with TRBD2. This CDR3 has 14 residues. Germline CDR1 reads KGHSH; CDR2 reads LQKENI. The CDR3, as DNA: TGTGCCAGCTCACCAGGGACTAGGAGAGAGGCCCAGTACTTC. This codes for CASSPGTRREAQYF.

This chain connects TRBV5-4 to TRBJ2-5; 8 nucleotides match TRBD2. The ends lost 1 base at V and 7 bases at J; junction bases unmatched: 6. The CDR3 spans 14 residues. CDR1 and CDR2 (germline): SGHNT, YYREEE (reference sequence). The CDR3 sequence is CASSLRAGEGTQYF. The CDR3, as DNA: TGTGCCAGCAGCTTGAGAGCGGGAGAGGGGACCCAGTACTTC.

The CDR3 is CASSPQPGGNTEAFF. The CDR3 DNA follows: TGTGCCAGCAGCCCTCAGCCGGGGGGAAACACTGAAGCTTTCTTT. The chain couples TRBV7-3 to TRBJ1-1; D possibly corresponds to TRBD1 (5 bases). Trimming shortened V by 5 bases and J by 2 bases, and 15 bases separated the two germline ends. This CDR3 is built from 15 residues. Germline CDR1 reads SGHTA; CDR2 reads FQGTGA.

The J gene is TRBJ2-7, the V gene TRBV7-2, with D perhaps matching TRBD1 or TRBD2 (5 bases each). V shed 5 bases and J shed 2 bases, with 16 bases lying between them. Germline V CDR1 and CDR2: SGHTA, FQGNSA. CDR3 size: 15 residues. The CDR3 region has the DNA TGTGCCAGCAGCGTAACCGGGACGGTGACCTACGAGCAGTACTTC. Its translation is CASSVTGTVTYEQYF. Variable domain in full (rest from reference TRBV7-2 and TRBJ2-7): GAGVSQSPSNKVTEKGKDVELRCDPISGHTALYWYRQSLGQGLEFLIYFQGNSAPDKSGLPSDRFSAERTGGSVSTLTIQRTQQEDSAVYLCASSVTGTVTYEQYFGPGTRLTVT.

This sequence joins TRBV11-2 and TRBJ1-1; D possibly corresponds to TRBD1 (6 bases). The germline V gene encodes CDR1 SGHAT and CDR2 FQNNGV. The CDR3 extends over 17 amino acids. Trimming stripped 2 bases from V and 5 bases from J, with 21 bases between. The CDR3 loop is CASSLWAGVPGETEAFF. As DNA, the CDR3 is TGTGCCAGCAGCTTATGGGCAGGGGTGCCCGGGGAGACTGAAGCTTTCTTT.